The present TCR beta chain was sequenced within a study of blood T cells in healthy people across ages. The use of a sample-barcoded 5' primer and a J-beta primer mix characterized a second PCR of roughly 6 to 12 cycles. TCRdb redid the calling of the 5' RACE reads with MiXCR, one entry per CDR3 protein. The sample shows some 800,000 distinct CDR3 sequences, more than 20% of them seen only once. This sample also appeared in a second study, on T cells of mothers and their children.

The sequence derives from a boy aged 5-17 years in good health. The sample comprised blood.

The CDR3 sequence: CASGREERVIPAQYF. The CDR3 nucleotides read TGTGCCAGCGGCCGCGAAGAAAGGGTTATACCGGCGCAGTACTTC. The rearrangement joins TRBV6-2 or TRBV6-3 to TRBJ2-7; D unresolved. The CDR3 spans 15 residues. Germline values: CDR1 MNHEY, CDR2 SVGEGT. Deletions cut 8 bases from V and 9 bases from J, with 26 bases between.